The clone carrying this T cell receptor beta chain was detected ten times or more. Its target is not known. This may be a read error: a much more frequent sequence differs by one nucleotide. There are 15 residues in the CDR3. The germline V gene has CDR1 MNHNS and CDR2 SASEGT. RNA transcripts served as template for amplifying TCR beta CDR3 sequences. HTBI primers served in a first-round RT-PCR, which a second-round multiplex PCR followed. One entry per CDR3 protein, called by TCRdb with MiXCR from the multiplex PCR reads. The sample yields more than 300,000 distinct CDR3 sequences, 15% seen once. This entry comes from a study of Graves' ophthalmopathy and Graves' hyperthyroidism. Study background: Peripheral blood was gathered at first diagnosis, ahead of any treatment whatsoever.

Study results and caveats: It was with around 67% sensitivity and about 72% specificity that the model predicted ophthalmopathy progression.

This clonotype was sampled from a woman between 18 and 29 years old with stable Graves' hyperthyroidism. Sequencing input: peripheral blood. The chain has TRBV6-1 and TRBJ1-1, with a weak D call TRBD1 (6 bases). CDR3 region: CASSEHGQWNTGAFF. For the CDR3, the DNA is TGTGCCAGCAGCGAGCACGGACAGTGGAACACTGGAGCTTTCTTT.